The following is a T cell receptor (beta chain) sequence with its context. At one end the junction does not follow the germline gene, possibly because of a read error. The source of the sample is a study of Graves' ophthalmopathy and Graves' hyperthyroidism. The CDR3 is 13 residues long. The germline V gene has CDR1 MNHNS and CDR2 SASEGT. CDR3 regions of TCR beta were amplified from RNA transcripts. RT-PCR was first run with HTBI primers, then multiplex PCR in a second round. TCRdb re-called the multiplex PCR reads through MiXCR, storing one row per CDR3 protein. The profile shows roughly 500,000 distinct CDR3 sequences, around 14% of them singletons.

The sequenced sample consisted of blood. The chain is built from TRBV6-1 and TRBJ2-7; 9 bases align to TRBD1. This receptor was taken from a woman aged 25 to 39 with Graves' ophthalmopathy. Here the CDR3 reads CVSSVDRGYEQYF. CDR3 bases: TGTGTCAGCAGTGTGGACAGGGGCTACGAGCAGTACTTC.